The next 30 T cell receptor beta chains were all read from a single sample in a study of blood T cell repertoires in COVID-19. Data came from immunoSEQ multiplex PCR; TCRdb stores just in-frame clones and leaves some out. The sample consists of some 100,000 clones, about nine tenths of them appearing once. Sequenced: peripheral blood. The receptor set was obtained from a human donor with active COVID-19. The donor label of this sample is uncertain.

V usage is TRBV11-2 and J usage is TRBJ2-1; TRBD2 might be the D (5 bases). Germline lookup yields CDR1 SGHAT and CDR2 FQNNGV. Trimming took 3 bases from V and 7 from J, leaving 10 bases between them. This CDR3 is built from 13 residues. The CDR3 loop reads CASSLDRTNEQFF. The CDR3 DNA is TGTGCCAGCAGCTTGGACCGGACTAATGAGCAGTTCTTC.

The chain recombines TRBV9 with TRBJ1-2; 9 nucleotides line up with TRBD1. The V gene end was trimmed by 3 bases and the J gene end by 7 bases; junction bases not matched to a gene: 7. The CDR3 runs 14 residues. CDR1 is SGDLS and CDR2 is YYNGEE in the germline V gene. CDR3 in DNA: TGTGCCAGCAGCGCGATGGACAGGGGTGTTGGCTACACCTTC. Its translation: CASSAMDRGVGYTF.

The chain combines TRBV7-2 with TRBJ2-5; the D gene is possibly TRBD2 (6 bases). The germline CDR1 and CDR2 sequences are SGHTA and FQGNSA. This CDR3 is built from 15 residues. With 1 base removed from V and 3 bases from J, the gap between germline ends came to 12 bases. DNA of the CDR3: TGTGCCAGCAGCTTAGTAGGCGGGACCGAAGAGACCCAGTACTTC. Its protein is CASSLVGGTEETQYF.

The chain uses TRBV29-1 and TRBJ2-7; D not resolved. Germline assignment: CDR1 SQVTM and CDR2 ANQGSEA. This CDR3 contains 11 residues. The V gene lost 5 bases and the J gene lost 0 bases, with 5 bases spanning the gap. CDR3 DNA: TGCAGCGTTTTATACTCCTACGAGCAGTACTTC. Translating gives CSVLYSYEQYF.

The rearrangement joins TRBV5-1 to TRBJ2-7, with 7 nucleotides matching TRBD2. The CDR3 has 14 residues. V trimming: 6 bases; J trimming: 4 bases; junction bases outside the gene matches: 10. CDR1 and CDR2 (germline): SGHRS, YFSETQ. CDR3 protein: CASTLTAGNYEQYF. The CDR3 nucleotides read TGCGCCAGCACTTTGACAGCGGGGAATTACGAGCAGTACTTC.

The V call is TRBV30, the J call TRBJ1-2; no definite D call. The CDR3 totals 12 residues. Between the trimmed V and J ends, which lost 1 base and 4 bases, there was a span of 7 bases. Per germline, CDR1 GTSNPN and CDR2 SVGIG (reference sequence). CDR3 in DNA: TGTGCCTGGAGTGAACATGGCTATGGCTACACCTTC. Its protein is CAWSEHGYGYTF.

This chain connects TRBV7-2 to TRBJ2-3, with 11 bases fitting TRBD2. CDR3 size: 16 residues. J lost 1 base, V lost 6 bases, and 6 bases had no gene match. Germline V gene sequence: CDR1 SGHTA, CDR2 FQGNSA. CDR3 region: CASRPSGGWGTDTQYF. Written as DNA, the CDR3 is TGTGCCAGCAGGCCTAGCGGGGGGTGGGGCACAGATACGCAGTATTTT. The full variable domain, with the rest looked up from reference TRBV7-2 and TRBJ2-3, is GAGVSQSPSNKVTEKGKDVELRCDPISGHTALYWYRQSLGQGLEFLIYFQGNSAPDKSGLPSDRFSAERTGGSVSTLTIQRTQQEDSAVYLCASRPSGGWGTDTQYFGPGTRLTVL.

The chain recombines TRBV5-6 with TRBJ2-5; the match to TRBD2 covers 8 bases. Trimming at V came to 2 bases and at J to 1 base, leaving 4 bases not matched to a gene. This CDR3 has 15 residues. Per the germline V gene, CDR1 is SGHDT and CDR2 is YYEEEE. The CDR3 coding sequence is TGTGCCAGCAGCTTTCAGCGGGGGATCCAAGAGACCCAGTACTTC. This encodes CASSFQRGIQETQYF. Variable domain in full (rest from reference TRBV5-6 and TRBJ2-5): DAGVTQSPTHLIKTRGQQVTLRCSPKSGHDTVSWYQQALGQGPQFIFQYYEEEERQRGNFPDRFSGHQFPNYSSELNVNALLLGDSALYLCASSFQRGIQETQYFGPGTRLLVL.

The rearrangement joins TRBV30 to TRBJ1-3; no reliable D call. Germline V gives CDR1 GTSNPN, CDR2 SVGIG (reference sequence). The ends were cut back, 4 bases at V and 0 bases at J, with 7 bases in the middle. The CDR3 is 13 residues long. The CDR3 sequence: CAWNRGSGNTIYF. Written as DNA, the CDR3 is TGTGCCTGGAATCGGGGCTCTGGAAACACCATATATTTT.

The chain uses TRBV28 and TRBJ1-3, with 7 bases matching TRBD1. V lost 2 bases to trimming and J lost 2 bases; unmatched junction nucleotides: 6. This CDR3 spans 16 amino acids. From germline, CDR1 is MDHEN and CDR2 SYDVKM. CDR3 loop: CASSLDDRAAGNTIYF. The CDR3, as DNA: TGTGCCAGCAGTTTAGATGACAGGGCCGCTGGAAACACCATATATTTT.

The V call is TRBV7-9, the J call TRBJ1-5; 10 bases are shared with TRBD1. Germline loops: CDR1 SEHNR, CDR2 FQNEAQ (reference sequence). This CDR3 region has 13 residues. Unmatched junction bases numbered 2, after V lost 5 bases and J lost 7 bases. The CDR3 loop reads CASSQGQGQPQHF. CDR3 nucleotides: TGTGCCAGCAGCCAGGGACAGGGGCAGCCCCAGCATTTT.

This sequence joins TRBV7-9 and TRBJ2-1; D uncertain. CDR1 is SEHNR, CDR2 FQNEAQ, per germline (reference sequence). This CDR3 has 16 amino acids. Deletions cut 3 bases from V and 9 bases from J, with 21 bases between. The CDR3 is CASSLSSPYGYGEQFF. The CDR3 DNA reads TGTGCCAGCAGCTTGTCTTCCCCCTACGGGTACGGTGAGCAGTTCTTC.

This rearrangement joins TRBV3-1 (or the pseudogene TRBV3-2) to TRBJ1-2; 9 nucleotides line up with TRBD1. The ends lost 6 bases at V and 1 base at J; junction bases unmatched: 6. In germline, CDR1 is LGHDT, CDR2 YNNKEL (reference sequence). The CDR3 is made up of 15 amino acids. In DNA, the CDR3 is TGTGCCAGCAGTTCGACGGGACAGGGTAACTATGGCTACACCTTC. Its translation is CASSSTGQGNYGYTF.

J is TRBJ2-1 and V is TRBV2; 11 nucleotides match TRBD2. With V trimmed by 6 bases and J by 4 bases, 5 bases remained unmatched. This CDR3 comprises 15 residues. The germline gives CDR1 SNHLY, CDR2 FYNNEI. DNA for the CDR3: TGTGCCAGCAGCTTAGCGGGAGGGGGGTACAATGAGCAGTTCTTC. Its translation is CASSLAGGGYNEQFF.

J is TRBJ2-7 and V is TRBV7-2, with D tentatively TRBD1 (5 bases). Looked up from germline, CDR1 is SGHTA and CDR2 is FQGNSA. Deletions cut 1 base from V and 3 bases from J, with 13 bases between. This CDR3 has 15 amino acids. CDR3 amino acids: CASSLVRDLFYEQYF. DNA of the CDR3: TGTGCCAGCAGCTTAGTCAGGGATCTCTTCTACGAGCAGTACTTC.

The chain employs TRBV5-1 and TRBJ2-3; a possible D gene is TRBD1 (6 bases). This CDR3 has 15 residues. Deletions cut 1 base from V and 0 bases from J, with 9 bases between. Germline CDR1 SGHRS, CDR2 YFSETQ. CDR3 amino acids: CASSLRDTSTDTQYF. The CDR3, as DNA: TGCGCCAGCAGCTTGAGGGACACTAGCACAGATACGCAGTATTTT.

The rearrangement uses TRBV23-1 and TRBJ1-5, with D tentatively TRBD1 (5 bases). TRBV23-1 is an ORF, and what it does is uncertain. CDR3 size: 14 residues. Trimming took off 7 bases at V and 0 bases at J, with 10 bases between the two ends. CDR3 nucleotides: TGCGCCAGCAAGACAGTTAATAGCAATCAGCCCCAGCATTTT. The encoded protein is CASKTVNSNQPQHF.

The chain is built from TRBV12-3 or TRBV12-4 and TRBJ2-7, with D unresolved. Between the trimmed V and J ends, which lost 4 bases and 2 bases, there was a span of 3 bases. CDR3 length equals 11 residues. The CDR3 DNA reads as TGTGCCAGCAGTTCCACCTACGAGCAGTACTTC. Protein: CASSSTYEQYF.

The V call is TRBV19, the J call TRBJ2-6; TRBD1 is a possible D gene (5 bases). Germline V gives CDR1 LNHDA, CDR2 SQIVND (reference sequence). V was trimmed by 7 bases and J by 2 bases, leaving 12 bases between them. The CDR3 is 15 residues long. CDR3 sequence (DNA): TGTGCCAGTATTGCCAGGGAAACTGGGGCCAACGTCCTGACTTTC. The encoded protein is CASIARETGANVLTF.

This rearrangement joins TRBV6-6 to TRBJ1-5; D unresolved. The CDR3 consists of 14 residues. Germline assignment: CDR1 MNHNY and CDR2 SVGAGI (reference sequence). V was clipped by 6 bases and J by 9 bases, with 18 bases between them. As DNA, the CDR3 is TGTGCCAGCAGAGGAAGTTACGGGGAAACGCCCCAGCATTTT. Residues: CASRGSYGETPQHF.

The V gene is TRBV2, the J gene TRBJ2-7; 9 nucleotides line up with TRBD1. V shed 6 bases and J 2 bases; nucleotides not matched to a gene: 5. Germline CDR1 reads SNHLY; CDR2 reads FYNNEI. The CDR3 extends over 14 amino acids. DNA for the CDR3: TGTGCCAGCAGGCCGGGACAGGGAACCTACGAGCAGTACTTC. Encoded protein: CASRPGQGTYEQYF.

The genes are TRBV4-1 and TRBJ2-1; TRBD2 aligns across 9 bases. V gave up 2 bases and J gave up 10 bases; unmatched junction bases: 9. Germline CDR1 is MGHRA and CDR2 is YSYEKL. This CDR3 region has 15 residues. CDR3 DNA sequence: TGCGCCAGCAGCCAATTGGGCGGGGGGGCTTACGAGCAGTTCTTC. This translates into CASSQLGGGAYEQFF.

The rearrangement uses TRBV6-5 and TRBJ1-4; D might be TRBD1 (6 bases). V lost 5 bases, J lost 7 bases, and 14 bases lay in between. This CDR3 is built from 14 residues. CDR1 is MNHEY, CDR2 SVGAGI, per germline. This CDR3 is CASSRGSESEKLFF. In nucleotides, the CDR3 is TGTGCCAGCAGTAGGGGGAGCGAGTCTGAAAAACTGTTTTTT.

The V and J genes are TRBV14 and TRBJ2-7; a weak D match, TRBD1 (6 bases). From germline, CDR1 is SGHDN and CDR2 FVKESK. The CDR3 sequence is 16 residues long. V lost 0 bases to trimming and J lost 3 bases, with 15 bases between them. CDR3 amino acids: CASSQEGAPPLYEQYF. Written as DNA, the CDR3 is TGTGCCAGCAGCCAAGAGGGGGCCCCGCCGCTCTACGAGCAGTACTTC. Looking up the rest from reference TRBV14 and TRBJ2-7 gives the full variable domain: EAGVTQFPSHSVIEKGQTVTLRCDPISGHDNLYWYRRVMGKEIKFLLHFVKESKQDESGMPNNRFLAERTGGTYSTLKVQPAELEDSGVYFCASSQEGAPPLYEQYFGPGTRLTVT.

This chain uses TRBV24-1 with TRBJ2-1; 16 bases line up with TRBD2. Trimming took 3 bases from V and 8 from J; bases not matched to a gene: 9. This CDR3 contains 18 residues. Germline lookup yields CDR1 KGHDR and CDR2 SFDVKD. Here the CDR3 reads CATSDPTGTSGGADEQFF. The CDR3 nucleotides are TGTGCCACCAGTGATCCCACAGGGACTAGCGGGGGGGCCGATGAGCAGTTCTTC.

The chain recombines TRBV24-1 with TRBJ1-1; a possible D gene is TRBD1 (5 bases). V shed 3 bases and J shed 13 bases, with 20 bases lying between them. Germline V gene sequence: CDR1 KGHDR, CDR2 SFDVKD. The CDR3 has 14 amino acids. CDR3 bases: TGTGCCACCAGTGATACCGGGGGAGGGGCCCGGAGTTTCTTT. This translates into CATSDTGGGARSFF.

The V and J genes are TRBV7-9 and TRBJ2-1; a weak D match, TRBD2 (5 bases). CDR1 SEHNR and CDR2 FQNEAQ come from the germline V gene (reference sequence). The CDR3 is 13 residues long. Trimming removed 2 bases at V and 8 bases at J, with 10 bases between. This CDR3 is CASSLPGKDEQFF. The CDR3 DNA is TGTGCCAGCAGCTTACCCGGGAAAGATGAGCAGTTCTTC.

The chain carries TRBV5-1 and TRBJ1-2, with 9 bases that match TRBD1. CDR1 is SGHRS, CDR2 YFSETQ, per germline. This CDR3 is built from 14 residues. The V and J ends lost 4 bases and 8 bases, in that order; junction bases with no gene match: 9. The CDR3 nucleotides read TGCGCCAGCAGCAAAACAGGGGGCTGGCAGGGCTACACCTTC. Its protein is CASSKTGGWQGYTF.

V and J are TRBV11-2 and TRBJ2-2; tentative D call: TRBD1 (5 bases). The CDR3 is 15 amino acids. Trimming removed 5 bases at V and 4 bases at J, with 14 bases between. In germline, CDR1 is SGHAT, CDR2 FQNNGV. The CDR3 reads CASSPHWGATGELFF. The CDR3 DNA follows: TGTGCCAGCAGCCCCCATTGGGGCGCCACCGGGGAGCTGTTTTTT.

This chain links TRBV2 with TRBJ2-5; tentative D call: TRBD2 (7 bases). Trimming took off 6 bases at V and 7 bases at J, with 12 bases between the two ends. There are 12 residues in the CDR3. The V gene's germline CDR1 is SNHLY and CDR2 FYNNEI. CDR3 sequence: CASSQGGGTQYF. The CDR3 DNA reads as TGTGCCAGCAGCCAGGGAGGGGGGACCCAGTACTTC.